One and the same sample provided the 25 T cell receptor beta chains below, sequenced in a study of shared clonotypes between healthy human individuals. Libraries were prepared by immunoSEQ multiplex PCR; TCRdb keeps only in-frame clonotypes and omits some of them. The sample yields approximately 2,000,000 clones, approximately 90% seen once. What was sequenced was naive CD4+ T cells from PBMCs. Subset of the sample: CD45RA+ positively selected. The receptors here all came from a man aged 18 to 29 in good health. Some clones in this sample may be carry-over from other donors' samples.

This chain joins TRBV19 and TRBJ1-1; no firm D call. Trimming shortened V by 0 bases and J by 1 base, and 6 bases separated the two germline ends. The CDR3 sequence is 14 residues long. The germline gives CDR1 LNHDA, CDR2 SQIVND (reference sequence). This CDR3 reads CASSIDDANTEAFF. CDR3 sequence (DNA): TGTGCCAGTAGTATAGATGACGCGAACACTGAAGCTTTCTTT. Full variable domain (rest looked up from reference TRBV19 and TRBJ1-1): DGGITQSPKYLFRKEGQNVTLSCEQNLNHDAMYWYRQDPGQGLRLIYYSQIVNDFQKGDIAEGYSVSREKKESFPLTVTSAQKNPTAFYLCASSIDDANTEAFFGQGTRLTVV.

V is TRBV7-3 and J is TRBJ2-1; D might be TRBD1 or TRBD2, each matching 5 bases. Germline CDR1 is SGHTA and CDR2 is FQGTGA. The CDR3 totals 15 residues. Trimming took off 2 bases at V and 2 bases at J, with 10 bases between the two ends. CDR3: CASSLVGDPYNEQFF. CDR3 in DNA: TGTGCCAGCAGCTTAGTGGGGGATCCCTACAATGAGCAGTTCTTC.

This clone was observed once. CDR3 sequence (DNA): TGTGCCAGCTCACCCCTGGGGTACACTGAAGCTTTCTTT. This codes for CASSPLGYTEAFF. V usage is TRBV18 and J usage is TRBJ1-1, with D uncertain. The length of the CDR3 is 13 residues. V was trimmed by 3 bases and J by 3 bases, leaving 8 bases between them. Germline V gene sequence: CDR1 KGHSH, CDR2 LQKENI.

The chain has TRBV4-3 and TRBJ2-1; unclear D gene. Trimming removed 4 bases at V and 0 bases at J, with 10 bases between. Germline CDR1 and CDR2: LGHNA and YSLEER. The CDR3 contains 15 residues. The CDR3 DNA follows: TGCGCCAGCAGCCTCACTCAGAGCTCCTACAATGAGCAGTTCTTC. Amino acids: CASSLTQSSYNEQFF.

On this clone itself: Germline and junction disagree at one end, which may indicate a read error. J is TRBJ2-2 and V is TRBV13; the D gene is possibly TRBD2 (7 bases). Per germline, CDR1 PRHDT and CDR2 FYEKMQ (reference sequence). This CDR3 region has 16 residues. The CDR3 sequence is CASSRGGRGNTGELFF. The CDR3 DNA is TGTGCGAGCAGCCGCGGGGGCAGGGGGAACACCGGGGAGCTGTTTTTT.

The chain uses TRBV18 and TRBJ2-6; TRBD1 aligns across 7 bases. The ends lost 0 bases at V and 1 base at J; junction bases unmatched: 6. Germline CDR1 and CDR2: KGHSH and LQKENI. CDR3 length: 18 residues. The CDR3, as DNA: TGTGCCAGCTCACCACCGGGACACAGGGGTTCTGGGGCCAACGTCCTGACTTTC. Its protein product is CASSPPGHRGSGANVLTF.

The chain recombines TRBV30 with TRBJ2-3; D is undetermined. V was clipped by 3 bases and J by 2 bases, with 12 bases between them. The CDR3 is made up of 14 amino acids. The V gene's germline CDR1 is GTSNPN and CDR2 SVGIG (reference sequence). The chain's CDR3 is CAWSAVANTDTQYF. In DNA form, the CDR3 reads TGTGCCTGGAGCGCAGTGGCTAACACAGATACGCAGTATTTT.

The V gene is TRBV18, the J gene TRBJ2-3; the D gene is possibly TRBD2 (6 bases). The ends were cut back, 0 bases at V and 4 bases at J, with 8 bases in the middle. The CDR3 runs to 14 residues. Germline values: CDR1 KGHSH, CDR2 LQKENI. The CDR3 spells CASSPPGGSDTQYF. DNA for the CDR3: TGTGCCAGCTCACCACCTGGGGGGTCAGATACGCAGTATTTT.

The genes are TRBV5-1 and TRBJ2-2, with unresolved D. This CDR3 region has 15 residues. V lost 4 bases to trimming and J lost 5 bases, with 15 bases between them. The germline CDR1 and CDR2 sequences are SGHRS and YFSETQ. The CDR3, as DNA: TGCGCCAGCAGCCCCCGGGCCTCGAGAACCGGGGAGCTGTTTTTT. Encoded protein: CASSPRASRTGELFF. The whole variable domain, remainder taken from reference TRBV5-1 and TRBJ2-2, is KAGVTQTPRYLIKTRGQQVTLSCSPISGHRSVSWYQQTPGQGLQFLFEYFSETQRNKGNFPGRFSGRQFSNSRSEMNVSTLELGDSALYLCASSPRASRTGELFFGEGSRLTVL.

The gene calls are TRBV5-1 and TRBJ2-3; possibly TRBD2 for D (6 bases). The germline gives CDR1 SGHRS, CDR2 YFSETQ. Deletions cut 0 bases from V and 4 bases from J, with 15 bases between. The CDR3 extends over 16 amino acids. The CDR3 DNA reads TGCGCCAGCAGCTTGGTGACTAGGCCGTCGGCAGATACGCAGTATTTT. Amino acid sequence: CASSLVTRPSADTQYF.

This sequence joins TRBV6-1 and TRBJ1-2; D is unclear. Trimming left V 4 bases short and J 1 base short, with 10 bases between. Germline V gene lookup returns CDR1 MNHNS and CDR2 SASEGT. CDR3 length: 14 residues. CDR3 loop: CASSVDGINYGYTF. The CDR3 DNA reads as TGTGCCAGCAGTGTTGATGGGATTAACTATGGCTACACCTTC.

The J gene is TRBJ2-1, the V gene TRBV9; 9 bases fit TRBD2. The CDR3 length is 17 residues. Germline assignment: CDR1 SGDLS and CDR2 YYNGEE. V shed 2 bases, J shed 0 bases, and the junction held 6 bases outside the gene matches. This chain's CDR3 is CASSVRLAASSYNEQFF. CDR3 sequence (DNA): TGTGCCAGCAGCGTTAGACTAGCGGCAAGCTCCTACAATGAGCAGTTCTTC.

This sequence joins TRBV5-1 and TRBJ1-1; D may be TRBD1 (5 bases). V lost 4 bases and J 8 bases, leaving 21 bases between the germline ends. This CDR3 has 15 amino acids. Germline V gene sequence: CDR1 SGHRS, CDR2 YFSETQ. The DNA for the CDR3 is TGCGCCAGCAGCAGGACTTCCGGGACGAGGGACGAAGCTTTCTTT. Its protein is CASSRTSGTRDEAFF.

The gene calls are TRBV14 and TRBJ2-7; TRBD1 matches 10 bases. The CDR3 runs to 13 residues. Germline CDR1 and CDR2: SGHDN and FVKESK. Trimming at V came to 3 bases and at J to 5 bases, leaving 1 base not matched to a gene. DNA of the CDR3: TGTGCCAGCAGCCAGACAGGGGGCAACGAGCAGTACTTC. Translation gives CASSQTGGNEQYF.

This rearrangement joins TRBV19 to TRBJ2-3; no clear D gene. V lost 5 bases to trimming and J lost 0 bases, with 9 bases between them. CDR1 and CDR2 from the germline V gene are LNHDA and SQIVND (reference sequence). There are 14 residues in the CDR3. Here the CDR3 DNA reads TGTGCCAGTAGTCCCCGTGGGAGCACAGATACGCAGTATTTT. Translated: CASSPRGSTDTQYF.

The genes are TRBV30 and TRBJ2-5, with D unresolved. V lost 3 bases, J lost 5 bases, and 7 bases lay in between. Germline V lookup: CDR1 GTSNPN, CDR2 SVGIG (reference sequence). The CDR3 consists of 11 residues. DNA for the CDR3: TGTGCCTGGAGCCCGACCGAGACCCAGTACTTC. Protein product: CAWSPTETQYF.

V usage is TRBV19 and J usage is TRBJ2-2; no reliable D call. CDR3 length: 13 amino acids. V gave up 3 bases and J gave up 5 bases, with 7 bases separating them. Germline V gene data show CDR1 as LNHDA and CDR2 as SQIVND (reference sequence). The CDR3 DNA sequence: TGTGCCAGTAGTATGGGTTGGACCGGGGAGCTGTTTTTT. Translated, it gives CASSMGWTGELFF.

V gene TRBV18 combines with J gene TRBJ2-1; 9 nucleotides line up with TRBD2. In germline, CDR1 is KGHSH, CDR2 LQKENI. The CDR3 is 15 amino acids. V lost 3 bases to trimming and J lost 5 bases; unmatched junction nucleotides: 5. This CDR3 is CASSPSLAGNNEQFF. The DNA of the CDR3 is TGTGCCAGCTCACCCAGCCTAGCGGGGAACAATGAGCAGTTCTTC.

The chain joins TRBV6-5 to TRBJ2-1; D may be TRBD2 (6 bases). There are 15 residues in the CDR3. Trimming took 6 bases from V and 2 from J, leaving 14 bases between them. Germline V lookup: CDR1 MNHEY, CDR2 SVGAGI. The CDR3 spells CASRDPGGPYNEQFF. The CDR3 nucleotides read TGTGCCAGCAGGGACCCCGGGGGTCCCTACAATGAGCAGTTCTTC.

J is TRBJ2-3 and V is TRBV4-2; D remains ambiguous. V was trimmed by 1 base and J by 2 bases, leaving 10 bases between them. Per germline, CDR1 LGHNA and CDR2 YNFKEQ. This CDR3 spans 15 amino acids. CDR3 nucleotides: TGTGCCAGCAGCCAAGTTGCCTCTCACACAGATACGCAGTATTTT. Protein sequence: CASSQVASHTDTQYF.

As concerns this clone: The same CDR3 can be traced to other DNA sequences in this sample. V usage is TRBV9 and J usage is TRBJ2-3; no clear D gene. With 0 bases removed from V and 0 bases from J, the gap between germline ends came to 5 bases. Per the germline V gene, CDR1 is SGDLS and CDR2 is YYNGEE. This CDR3 has 14 amino acids. In nucleotides, the CDR3 is TGTGCCAGCAGCGTAGGGCGTAGCACAGATACGCAGTATTTT. Protein product: CASSVGRSTDTQYF. Looking up the rest from reference TRBV9 and TRBJ2-3 gives the full variable domain: DSGVTQTPKHLITATGQRVTLRCSPRSGDLSVYWYQQSLDQGLQFLIQYYNGEERAKGNILERFSAQQFPDLHSELNLSSLELGDSALYFCASSVGRSTDTQYFGPGTRLTVL.

This clone was observed once. The chain joins TRBV6-1 to TRBJ1-5; D is ambiguous. Trimming cost V 8 bases and J 2 bases, with 10 bases left between them. Germline assignment: CDR1 MNHNS and CDR2 SASEGT. This CDR3 has 13 residues. The CDR3 reads CASEGIGNQPQHF. In DNA, the CDR3 is TGTGCCAGCGAGGGAATTGGCAATCAGCCCCAGCATTTT.

The V and J genes are TRBV18 and TRBJ1-1; TRBD1 matches at 8 bases. Per the germline V gene, CDR1 is KGHSH and CDR2 is LQKENI. V gave up 5 bases and J gave up 5 bases; unmatched junction bases: 10. This CDR3 has 15 residues. The CDR3 here is CASSEETGVHTEAFF. CDR3 DNA: TGTGCCAGCTCAGAAGAGACAGGGGTTCATACTGAAGCTTTCTTT.

The chain has TRBV28 and TRBJ2-3; D not certain. This CDR3 is built from 17 residues. In germline, CDR1 is MDHEN, CDR2 SYDVKM. The ends were cut back, 4 bases at V and 0 bases at J, with 17 bases in the middle. DNA for the CDR3: TGTGCCAGCAGTTCACCCACTGGAAGGAAAAGCACAGATACGCAGTATTTT. As protein: CASSSPTGRKSTDTQYF.

This sequence joins TRBV7-3 and TRBJ2-1; D is uncertain. Trimming cost V 2 bases and J 8 bases, with 13 bases left between them. CDR1 and CDR2 from the germline V gene are SGHTA and FQGTGA. CDR3 length: 14 residues. CDR3 nucleotide sequence: TGTGCCAGCAGCTTACAGGCAGGTGGCCATGAGCAGTTCTTC. Protein product: CASSLQAGGHEQFF.